This TCR beta chain was obtained from a study of T cells expressing NK-cell markers. Overall study: HCMV serostatus: most of the eight sequenced donors positive, one negative.

TCR beta libraries carry UMIs added by 5'RACE template switching. Each CDR3 protein gets one entry in TCRdb, which reprocessed the 5' RACE reads and gives no DNA. Recorded for this sample: 350,000 to 500,000 distinct CDR3 sequences. With regard to this clonotype: What it recognizes is unknown.

General study results and limits: Dominant NKG2C+ clonotypes made up about 1.0-7.5% of CD8+ T cells in a handful of donors.

There are 14 residues in the CDR3. Looked up from germline, CDR1 is SQVTM and CDR2 is ANQGSEA. Sequencing was carried out using blood T cells: a sorted CD56 or NKG2C T cell subset, CD4+ or CD8+ T cells, or bulk PBMC T cells (not recorded which). The chain is built from TRBV29-1 and TRBJ2-7; TCRdb picks TRBD2, but there is no DNA to check that call. The clonotype was recovered from a woman between 18 and 70 years old in good health. CDR3 in amino acids: CSVEPSGNSYEQYF.